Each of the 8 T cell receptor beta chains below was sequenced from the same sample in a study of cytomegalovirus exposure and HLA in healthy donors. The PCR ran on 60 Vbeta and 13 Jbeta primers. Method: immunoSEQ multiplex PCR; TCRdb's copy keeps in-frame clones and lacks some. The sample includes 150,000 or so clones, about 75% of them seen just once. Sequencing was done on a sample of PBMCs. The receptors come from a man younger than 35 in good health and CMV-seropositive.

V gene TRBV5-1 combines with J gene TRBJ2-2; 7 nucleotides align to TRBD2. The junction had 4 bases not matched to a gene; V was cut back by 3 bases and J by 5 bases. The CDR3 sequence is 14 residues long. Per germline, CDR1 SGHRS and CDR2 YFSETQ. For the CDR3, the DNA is TGCGCCAGCAGCTCGCTAGCGGAGACCGGGGAGCTGTTTTTT. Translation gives CASSSLAETGELFF.

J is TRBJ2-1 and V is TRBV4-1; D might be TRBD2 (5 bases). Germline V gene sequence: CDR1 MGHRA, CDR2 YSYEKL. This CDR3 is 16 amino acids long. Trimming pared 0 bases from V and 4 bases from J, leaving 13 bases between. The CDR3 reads CASSQEPGGHYNEQFF. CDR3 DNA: TGCGCCAGCAGCCAAGAGCCGGGCGGGCATTACAATGAGCAGTTCTTC.

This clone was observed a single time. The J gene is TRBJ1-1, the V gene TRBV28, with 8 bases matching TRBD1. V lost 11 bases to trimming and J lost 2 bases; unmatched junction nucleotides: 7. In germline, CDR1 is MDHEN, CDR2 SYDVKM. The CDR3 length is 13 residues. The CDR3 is CAARGLPNTEAFF. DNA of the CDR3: TGTGCCGCCAGGGGGCTACCCAACACTGAAGCTTTCTTT. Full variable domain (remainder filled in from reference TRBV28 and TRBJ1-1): DVKVTQSSRYLVKRTGEKVFLECVQDMDHENMFWYRQDPGLGLRLIYFSYDVKMKEKGDIPEGYSVSREKKERFSLILESASTNQTSMYLCAARGLPNTEAFFGQGTRLTVV.

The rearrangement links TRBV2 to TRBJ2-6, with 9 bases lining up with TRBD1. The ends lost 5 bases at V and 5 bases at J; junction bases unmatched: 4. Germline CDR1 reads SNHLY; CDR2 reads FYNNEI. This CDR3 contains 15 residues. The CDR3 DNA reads TGTGCCAGCAGTCCACAGGGGGCCAGGGCCAACGTCCTGACTTTC. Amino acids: CASSPQGARANVLTF.

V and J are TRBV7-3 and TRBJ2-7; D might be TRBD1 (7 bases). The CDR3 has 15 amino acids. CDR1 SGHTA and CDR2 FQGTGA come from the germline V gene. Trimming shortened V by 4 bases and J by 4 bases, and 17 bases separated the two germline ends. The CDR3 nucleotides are TGTGCCAGCAGCTCCGGGGGTGCAGGGGGATACGAGCAGTACTTC. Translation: CASSSGGAGGYEQYF. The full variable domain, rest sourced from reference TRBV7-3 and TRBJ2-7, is GAGVSQTPSNKVTEKGKYVELRCDPISGHTALYWYRQSLGQGPEFLIYFQGTGAADDSGLPNDRFFAVRPEGSVSTLKIQRTERGDSAVYLCASSSGGAGGYEQYFGPGTRLTVT.

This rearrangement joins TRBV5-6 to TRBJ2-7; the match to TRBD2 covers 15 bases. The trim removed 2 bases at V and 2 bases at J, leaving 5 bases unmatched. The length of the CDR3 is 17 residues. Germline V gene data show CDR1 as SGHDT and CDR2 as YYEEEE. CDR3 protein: CASSFRTSGRATYEQYF. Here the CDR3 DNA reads TGTGCCAGCAGCTTTAGGACTAGCGGGAGGGCCACCTACGAGCAGTACTTC.

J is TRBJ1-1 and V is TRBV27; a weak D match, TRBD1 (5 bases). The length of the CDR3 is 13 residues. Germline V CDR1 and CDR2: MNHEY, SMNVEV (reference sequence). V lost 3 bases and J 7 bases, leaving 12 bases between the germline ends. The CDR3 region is CASSFDSGIEAFF. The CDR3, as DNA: TGTGCCAGCAGTTTCGACTCAGGGATTGAAGCTTTCTTT.

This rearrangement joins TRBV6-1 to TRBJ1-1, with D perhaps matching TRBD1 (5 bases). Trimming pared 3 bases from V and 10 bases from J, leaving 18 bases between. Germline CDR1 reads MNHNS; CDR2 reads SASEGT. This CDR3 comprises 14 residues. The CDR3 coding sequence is TGTGCCAGCAGTGAGGACATTTTGCGAATGGGAGCTTTCTTT. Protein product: CASSEDILRMGAFF.